This T cell receptor beta chain stems from a study of blood T cell repertoires in COVID-19. Germline CDR1 is SGHRS and CDR2 is YFSETQ. Trimming removed 3 bases from V and 3 bases from J, with 6 bases in between. The CDR3 spans 12 residues. In the original workflow: The authors estimated nucleated cell counts from reference gene primer amplification. Some clones are missing from TCRdb's copy, which holds only in-frame ones; the method was immunoSEQ multiplex PCR. V and J calls and clone size are as listed in that table; D and trimming were resolved from the DNA. Among around 320,000 clones listed, around 90% were seen once.

Sequenced input: PBMCs or T cells enriched from blood (not recorded which). This chain connects TRBV5-1 to TRBJ1-1, with a tentative D call TRBD1 (5 bases). This clonotype originated in a woman aged 18-29 years with acute COVID-19. Here the CDR3 reads CASSWGDTEAFF. CDR3 nucleotide sequence: TGCGCCAGCAGCTGGGGGGACACTGAAGCTTTCTTT.